This T cell receptor beta chain appears in the sequencing data of a study of T cell responses to AZD1222 COVID-19 vaccine. The assay was immunoSEQ multiplex PCR, and TCRdb's table has in-frame clones only and misses some. The table includes about 70,000 clones, 85% to 90% detected once. This CDR3 spans 14 amino acids. Germline assignment: CDR1 SGHNT and CDR2 YYREEE (reference sequence). The ends lost 5 bases at V and 7 bases at J; junction bases unmatched: 8. This receptor was taken from an adult who received the MenACWY meningococcal vaccine as a control. The chain combines TRBV5-4 with TRBJ1-2; 10 bases are shared with TRBD1. This specimen was peripheral blood, taken 28 days after the second dose of the MenACWY control vaccine. For the CDR3, the DNA is TGTGCCAGCAGACGACAGGGGGCGGGGGCTGGCTACACCTTC. Its protein product is CASRRQGAGAGYTF.